These 27 T cell receptor beta chains were all obtained from the same sample, sequenced in a study of brain T cells in children with intractable seizures. TCRdb keeps only in-frame clones here, not all; method: immunoSEQ multiplex PCR. The sample lists about 76,000 clones, under 95% seen once, with approximately 1.5% in the top ten. The source material was peripheral blood, sampled at surgery. These receptor sequences come from a boy less than two years old with tuberous sclerosis and intractable seizures.

The chain combines TRBV27 with TRBJ2-7, with 8 positions matching TRBD2. Trimming cost V 5 bases and J 2 bases; bases outside gene matches: 11. The V gene's germline CDR1 is MNHEY and CDR2 SMNVEV (reference sequence). This CDR3 contains 16 residues. In DNA form, the CDR3 reads TGTGCCAGCAGTCCCTCGGGGTCGGGAGGGACCTACGAGCAGTACTTC. Translation gives CASSPSGSGGTYEQYF.

The J gene is TRBJ2-7, the V gene TRBV27, with D possibly being TRBD2 (6 bases). Germline V gene lookup returns CDR1 MNHEY and CDR2 SMNVEV (reference sequence). Between the trimmed V and J ends, which lost 8 bases and 5 bases, there was a span of 10 bases. This CDR3 comprises 11 residues. Here the CDR3 DNA reads TGTGCCAGCGGGGACTTAAACGAGCAGTACTTC. Translating gives CASGDLNEQYF.

This chain links TRBV11-3 with TRBJ2-1; 14 bases match TRBD2. Germline loops: CDR1 SGHNT, CDR2 YENEEA. There are 17 residues in the CDR3. V lost 3 bases and J lost 2; bases outside the gene matches: 3. Here the CDR3 reads CASSLGLAGEAYNEQFF. CDR3 coding DNA: TGTGCCAGCAGCTTGGGACTAGCGGGAGAGGCCTACAATGAGCAGTTCTTC.

This chain joins TRBV5-1 and TRBJ2-7, with D perhaps TRBD1 (6 bases). The length of the CDR3 is 14 residues. V was clipped by 0 bases and J by 5 bases, with 12 bases between them. Germline loops: CDR1 SGHRS, CDR2 YFSETQ. The CDR3, as DNA: TGCGCCAGCAGCTTGGTTGACAGGAGTAACGAGCAGTACTTC. Protein sequence: CASSLVDRSNEQYF.

This chain uses TRBV25-1 with TRBJ2-6, with TRBD1 as a possible D gene (6 bases). The CDR3 loop spans 17 amino acids. Germline V gene sequence: CDR1 MGHDK, CDR2 SYGVNS. The V end lost 7 bases, the J end lost 0 bases, and 16 bases lay between the germline ends. CDR3 in amino acids: CASTLGDKYSGANVLTF. CDR3 in DNA: TGTGCCAGCACCTTGGGGGACAAATACTCTGGGGCCAACGTCCTGACTTTC.

The V call is TRBV19, the J call TRBJ2-2; D might be TRBD2 (6 bases). V gave up 3 bases and J gave up 4 bases, with 15 bases separating them. CDR3 length: 16 amino acids. In germline, CDR1 is LNHDA, CDR2 SQIVND (reference sequence). Here the CDR3 DNA reads TGTGCCAGTAGTATCTGGGCGGGGCGGGGCACCGGGGAGCTGTTTTTT. Amino acids: CASSIWAGRGTGELFF.

The chain uses TRBV29-1 and TRBJ1-6, with a weak D call TRBD1 (5 bases). The V gene lost 6 bases and the J gene lost 5 bases, with 11 bases spanning the gap. Germline loops: CDR1 SQVTM, CDR2 ANQGSEA. CDR3 size: 13 residues. CDR3 loop: CSVRDGHNSPLHF. In nucleotides, the CDR3 is TGCAGCGTCCGGGACGGTCATAATTCACCCCTCCACTTT.

This clone was recorded only once. V gene TRBV30 combines with J gene TRBJ1-3; D is unclear. The CDR3 consists of 14 residues. The germline gives CDR1 GTSNPN, CDR2 SVGIG (reference sequence). Trimming left V 4 bases short and J 0 bases short, with 10 bases between. CDR3 coding DNA: TGTGCCTGGACTGAGGAGTTCTCTGGAAACACCATATATTTT. It yields the protein CAWTEEFSGNTIYF.

This clone was detected only once. The chain combines TRBV19 with TRBJ2-2, with D perhaps TRBD2 (6 bases). The CDR3 covers 13 residues. Trimming cost V 6 bases and J 1 base, with 6 bases left between them. CDR1 is LNHDA and CDR2 is SQIVND in the germline V gene (reference sequence). The CDR3: CASSGRNTGELFF. CDR3 bases: TGTGCCAGTAGCGGGAGGAACACCGGGGAGCTGTTTTTT. Based on the CDR3 plus reference TRBV19 and TRBJ2-2, the full variable domain is DGGITQSPKYLFRKEGQNVTLSCEQNLNHDAMYWYRQDPGQGLRLIYYSQIVNDFQKGDIAEGYSVSREKKESFPLTVTSAQKNPTAFYLCASSGRNTGELFFGEGSRLTVL.

J is TRBJ1-1 and V is TRBV19; D ambiguous. There are 14 residues in the CDR3. Trimming cost V 0 bases and J 5 bases, with 10 bases left between them. The germline V gene has CDR1 LNHDA and CDR2 SQIVND (reference sequence). The CDR3 DNA reads as TGTGCCAGTAGTATAGATCTAAGGAGTACTGAAGCTTTCTTT. Its translation: CASSIDLRSTEAFF.

This chain links TRBV7-9 with TRBJ2-1; a possible D gene is TRBD2 (5 bases). Trimming removed 2 bases at V and 8 bases at J, with 10 bases between. Germline loops: CDR1 SEHNR, CDR2 FQNEAQ (reference sequence). CDR3 length: 13 residues. The CDR3 DNA sequence: TGTGCCAGCAGCTTATCTAGCCTCCATGAGCAGTTCTTC. This sequence encodes CASSLSSLHEQFF.

In DNA, the CDR3 is TGTGCCAGCAGCCCCACGACTAGCGGGGGGGAAGAGACCCAGTACTTC. Translation gives CASSPTTSGGEETQYF. The rearrangement uses TRBV28 and TRBJ2-5; 14 nucleotides agree with TRBD2. The CDR3 length is 16 residues. J lost 3 bases, V lost 6 bases, and 6 bases had no gene match. The V gene's germline CDR1 is MDHEN and CDR2 SYDVKM.

The genes are TRBV10-3 and TRBJ2-3; D gene ambiguous. With 2 bases removed from V and 6 bases from J, the gap between germline ends came to 12 bases. CDR3 size: 14 residues. Germline lookup yields CDR1 ENHRY and CDR2 SYGVKD. CDR3 sequence (DNA): TGTGCCATCAGTGAGGCCAAGTACCGGGATACGCAGTATTTT. Translated, it gives CAISEAKYRDTQYF.

V usage is TRBV9 and J usage is TRBJ1-1, with no clear D. The CDR3 has 14 residues. Germline CDR1 and CDR2: SGDLS and YYNGEE. Trimming removed 4 bases at V and 2 bases at J, with 12 bases between. CDR3 residues: CASSPQVGNTEAFF. CDR3 in DNA: TGTGCCAGCAGCCCTCAGGTGGGAAACACTGAAGCTTTCTTT.

J is TRBJ1-2 and V is TRBV11-3, with unresolved D. CDR1 and CDR2 from the germline V gene are SGHNT and YENEEA. The V end lost 5 bases, the J end lost 0 bases, and 10 bases lay between the germline ends. The CDR3 loop spans 14 amino acids. In DNA, the CDR3 is TGTGCCAGCAGCCAATACAGTTCTAACTATGGCTACACCTTC. Residues: CASSQYSSNYGYTF. The variable domain in full, with the rest retrieved from reference TRBV11-3 and TRBJ1-2, is EAGVVQSPRYKIIEKKQPVAFWCNPISGHNTLYWYLQNLGQGPELLIRYENEEAVDDSQLPKDRFSAERLKGVDSTLKIQPAELGDSAVYLCASSQYSSNYGYTFGSGTRLTVV.

This sequence joins TRBV9 and TRBJ1-1; tentative D call: TRBD1 (5 bases). Germline CDR1 and CDR2: SGDLS and YYNGEE. Trimming took off 4 bases at V and 4 bases at J, with 23 bases between the two ends. The CDR3 length is 17 residues. The CDR3: CASSLRGTGWRGTEAFF. The CDR3 DNA follows: TGTGCCAGCAGCCTGCGGGGGACGGGCTGGCGGGGCACTGAAGCTTTCTTT.

The V and J genes are TRBV9 and TRBJ1-1; D not resolved. The CDR3 runs to 13 residues. CDR1 SGDLS and CDR2 YYNGEE come from the germline V gene. V lost 4 bases and J lost 8, with 15 bases in between. CDR3 amino acids: CASSPPAGREAFF. The CDR3 region has the DNA TGTGCCAGCAGCCCCCCCGCAGGCAGGGAAGCTTTCTTT. Full variable domain (outside the CDR3, taken from reference TRBV9 and TRBJ1-1): DSGVTQTPKHLITATGQRVTLRCSPRSGDLSVYWYQQSLDQGLQFLIQYYNGEERAKGNILERFSAQQFPDLHSELNLSSLELGDSALYFCASSPPAGREAFFGQGTRLTVV.

The chain carries TRBV7-9 and TRBJ2-6; 9 nucleotides agree with TRBD1. The germline V gene encodes CDR1 SEHNR and CDR2 FQNEAQ (reference sequence). There are 15 residues in the CDR3. The ends lost 4 bases at V and 4 bases at J; junction bases unmatched: 2. CDR3 amino acids: CASSWDRAGANVLTF. Written as DNA, the CDR3 is TGTGCCAGCAGCTGGGACAGGGCCGGGGCCAACGTCCTGACTTTC.

The chain combines TRBV27 with TRBJ1-1; D is unresolved. Germline assignment: CDR1 MNHEY and CDR2 SMNVEV (reference sequence). The CDR3 has 15 residues. The V and J ends lost 1 base and 3 bases respectively, with 12 bases between them. CDR3 sequence reads: CASSLFAGRYTEAFF. The CDR3 DNA reads TGTGCCAGCAGTTTATTTGCGGGGAGGTACACTGAAGCTTTCTTT.

The genes are TRBV27 and TRBJ2-7, with D hard to call. Germline V gene data show CDR1 as MNHEY and CDR2 as SMNVEV (reference sequence). Trimming pared 8 bases from V and 1 base from J, leaving 12 bases between. This CDR3 has 13 residues. The CDR3 DNA follows: TGTGCCAGCGGGCTGGGAAGGTCCTACGAGCAGTACTTC. It specifies CASGLGRSYEQYF.

The chain carries TRBV5-4 and TRBJ2-7, with D unresolved. Germline V gene sequence: CDR1 SGHNT, CDR2 YYREEE (reference sequence). V lost 5 bases to trimming and J lost 6 bases, with 12 bases between them. The CDR3 spans 12 residues. CDR3 loop: CASRSQFGEQYF. The DNA of the CDR3 is TGTGCCAGCAGGTCCCAATTTGGCGAGCAGTACTTC. The variable domain in full, with the rest retrieved from reference TRBV5-4 and TRBJ2-7, is ETGVTQSPTHLIKTRGQQVTLRCSSQSGHNTVSWYQQALGQGPQFIFQYYREEENGRGNFPPRFSGLQFPNYSSELNVNALELDDSALYLCASRSQFGEQYFGPGTRLTVT.

This sequence joins TRBV5-6 and TRBJ2-1; D may match TRBD1 or TRBD2 (5 bases each). This CDR3 is 13 amino acids long. The V end was cut by 4 bases, the J end by 6 bases, with 11 bases between. Looked up from germline, CDR1 is SGHDT and CDR2 is YYEEEE. The CDR3 loop reads CASSVGPGNEQFF. The CDR3 DNA follows: TGTGCCAGCAGCGTGGGACCGGGCAATGAGCAGTTCTTC.

This chain links TRBV19 with TRBJ1-5, with 8 bases matching TRBD1. Per germline, CDR1 LNHDA and CDR2 SQIVND (reference sequence). The CDR3 extends over 18 amino acids. V shed 9 bases, J shed 1 base, and the junction held 17 bases outside the gene matches. CDR3 nucleotides: TGTGCCAGCAGTTTCACGATCTCCGGGACAGGCAGCAATCAGCCCCAGCATTTT. It translates to CASSFTISGTGSNQPQHF.

The chain recombines TRBV30 with TRBJ2-2; possibly TRBD1 or TRBD2 for D (7 bases each). The CDR3 has 14 amino acids. Trimming pared 3 bases from V and 4 bases from J, leaving 12 bases between. Germline V CDR1 and CDR2: GTSNPN, SVGIG (reference sequence). The CDR3 loop is CAWSPRGGTGELFF. The CDR3 bases are TGTGCCTGGAGCCCCAGGGGGGGCACCGGGGAGCTGTTTTTT.

CDR3 nucleotide sequence: TGTGCCAGCAGTGAAGTCCCAGGAGTGGGCACAGATACGCAGTATTTT. Protein sequence: CASSEVPGVGTDTQYF. J is TRBJ2-3 and V is TRBV2; D unclear. CDR3 length: 16 residues. V shed 1 base and J shed 1 base, with 12 bases lying between them. The germline gives CDR1 SNHLY, CDR2 FYNNEI.

The chain has TRBV12-3 or TRBV12-4 and TRBJ1-3, with D unresolved. The CDR3 spans 12 residues. Trimming took off 1 base at V and 9 bases at J, with 7 bases between the two ends. The chain's CDR3 is CASSLGEPTIYF. In DNA, the CDR3 is TGTGCCAGCAGTTTAGGAGAGCCCACCATATATTTT.

V and J are TRBV3-1 (or the pseudogene TRBV3-2) and TRBJ2-4, with 13 bases aligning to TRBD2. Germline V gene lookup returns CDR1 LGHDT and CDR2 YNNKEL (reference sequence). The CDR3 runs to 20 residues. Germline trimming cut 2 bases from V and 0 bases from J; bases unmatched to any gene: 10. The CDR3 DNA reads as TGTGCCAGCAGCCAAACGGGGACTAGCGGGATCTCTGCAGCCAAAAACATTCAGTACTTC. Translated: CASSQTGTSGISAAKNIQYF.